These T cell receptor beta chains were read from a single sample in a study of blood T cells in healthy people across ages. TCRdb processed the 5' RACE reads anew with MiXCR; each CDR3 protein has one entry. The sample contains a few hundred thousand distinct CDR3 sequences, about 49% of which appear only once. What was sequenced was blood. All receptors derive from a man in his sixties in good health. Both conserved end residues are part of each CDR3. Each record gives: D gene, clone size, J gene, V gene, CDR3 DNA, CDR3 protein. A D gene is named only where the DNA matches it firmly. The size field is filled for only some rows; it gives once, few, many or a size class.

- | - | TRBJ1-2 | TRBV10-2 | TGCGCCAGCAGTGTTAACACGAACTATGGCTACACCTTC | CASSVNTNYGYTF
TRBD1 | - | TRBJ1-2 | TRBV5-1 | TGCGCCAGCAGACACGGGACAGGGAAAGACTATGGCCACACCTTC | CASRHGTGKDYGHTF
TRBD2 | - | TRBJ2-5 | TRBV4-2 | TGTGCCAGCAGCCAAGGTTTGCGGGAGGGGTACCAAGAGACCCAGTACTTC | CASSQGLREGYQETQYF
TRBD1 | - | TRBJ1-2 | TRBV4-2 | TGTGTCAGCAGCCAAGCGACAGGGGGTGAATATGGCTACACCTTC | CVSSQATGGEYGYTF
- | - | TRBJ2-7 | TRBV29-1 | TGCAGCGTTGACCTCGTGGGAAAAGGCGAGCAGTACTTC | CSVDLVGKGEQYF
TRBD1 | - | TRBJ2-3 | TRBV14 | TGTGCCAGCAGCCAAAGCCGACAGGGGGCTGATACGCAGTATTTT | CASSQSRQGADTQYF
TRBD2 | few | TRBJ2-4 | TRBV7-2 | TGTGCCAGCAGCTTAGAAGCCGGGGAGGGCAAAAACATTCAGTACTTC | CASSLEAGEGKNIQYF
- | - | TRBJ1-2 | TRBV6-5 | TGTGCCAGCAGACCTCAGGGGTCCTCTTATGGCTACACCTTC | CASRPQGSSYGYTF
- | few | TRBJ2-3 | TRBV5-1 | TGCGCCAGCAGCCGAGATAATCGGGGGGCAGGGGATACGCAGTATTTT | CASSRDNRGAGDTQYF
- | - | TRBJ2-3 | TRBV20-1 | TGCAGTGCTATTCTGAGCACAGATACGCAGTATTTT | CSAILSTDTQYF
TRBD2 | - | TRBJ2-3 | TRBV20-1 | TGCAGTGCTATGCGGGAGGCGAGCACAGATACGCAGTATTTT | CSAMREASTDTQYF
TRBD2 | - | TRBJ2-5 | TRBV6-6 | TGTGCCAGCAGTGCTAGCGGGAGGGCCCAAGAGACCCAGTACTTC | CASSASGRAQETQYF
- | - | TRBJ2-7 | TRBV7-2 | TGTGCCAGCAGCTCGATAGCCCTCACTTACTACGAGCAGTACTTC | CASSSIALTYYEQYF
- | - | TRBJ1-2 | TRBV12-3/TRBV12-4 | TGTGCCAGCAGTTTTTCGGGGGGCGGCTACACCTTC | CASSFSGGGYTF